Reported below is one T cell receptor beta chain. This sample is drawn from a study of blood T cell repertoires in COVID-19. Study-wide background: From T cells, B-cell-depleted T cells, or PBMCs came the material, which was cDNA or gDNA.

This table comes from immunoSEQ multiplex PCR, and its TCRdb copy is limited to in-frame clones, with some not included. The sample records about 300,000 clones, over 85% being singletons. Germline-derived CDR1 and CDR2 are DFQATT and SNEGSKA (reference sequence). This CDR3 is built from 10 residues. Trimming left V 6 bases short and J 5 bases short, with 7 bases between. V is TRBV20-1 and J is TRBJ2-5; maybe TRBD2 (5 bases). The material sequenced was PBMCs or T cells enriched from blood (not recorded which). The TCR was taken from a woman aged 50 to 60 who had been exposed to COVID-19. The CDR3 coding sequence is TGCAGTGCCGCGGGTGAGACCCAGTACTTC. Translating it yields CSAAGETQYF.